This passage covers 7 T cell receptor beta chains from one sample sequenced in a study of OX40 agonist ivuxolimab in advanced cancers. The table came from immunoSEQ multiplex PCR; TCRdb's copy has only in-frame clones and leaves some out. The table records around 72,000 clones, more than 70% of them present only once. The specimen comprised CD4+ or CD8+ T cells sorted from blood, sampled in a trial of the OX40 agonist ivuxolimab. These receptors were obtained from an adult with an advanced solid tumor such as melanoma, head and neck, liver or kidney cancer.

The chain joins TRBV2 to TRBJ1-1, with TRBD1 identical over 9 bases. The CDR3 extends over 14 amino acids. Germline V lookup: CDR1 SNHLY, CDR2 FYNNEI. V shed 7 bases, J shed 3 bases, and the junction held 6 bases outside the gene matches. In nucleotides, the CDR3 is TGTGCCAGCAACCTGGGACAGGGTGACACTGAAGCTTTCTTT. It specifies CASNLGQGDTEAFF.

The gene calls are TRBV7-9 and TRBJ2-3; D gene ambiguous. This CDR3 has 17 residues. The germline V gene encodes CDR1 SEHNR and CDR2 FQNEAQ (reference sequence). Trimming pared 2 bases from V and 0 bases from J, leaving 15 bases between. CDR3 residues: CASSLTRAISSTDTQYF. CDR3 nucleotides: TGTGCCAGCAGCTTAACCCGAGCCATCTCTAGCACAGATACGCAGTATTTT.

This chain connects TRBV6-5 to TRBJ2-7, with D possibly matching TRBD1 (6 bases). Trimming stripped 5 bases from V and 1 base from J, with 15 bases between. The length of the CDR3 is 15 residues. CDR1 is MNHEY and CDR2 is SVGAGI in the germline V gene. CDR3 nucleotide sequence: TGTGCCAGCAGTACCTTGGACAGCAATTCCTACGAGCAGTACTTC. It yields the protein CASSTLDSNSYEQYF.

This clone was recorded once. This sequence joins TRBV5-4 and TRBJ1-2; a possible D gene is TRBD1 (5 bases). V lost 2 bases, J lost 0 bases, and 14 bases lay in between. CDR3 length equals 16 residues. Per the germline V gene, CDR1 is SGHNT and CDR2 is YYREEE (reference sequence). CDR3 loop: CASSFDWQGANYGYTF. In nucleotides, the CDR3 is TGTGCCAGCAGCTTCGATTGGCAGGGTGCTAACTATGGCTACACCTTC. Filled out from reference TRBV5-4 and TRBJ1-2, the complete variable domain reads ETGVTQSPTHLIKTRGQQVTLRCSSQSGHNTVSWYQQALGQGPQFIFQYYREEENGRGNFPPRFSGLQFPNYSSELNVNALELDDSALYLCASSFDWQGANYGYTFGSGTRLTVV.

V is TRBV27 and J is TRBJ2-1; D is unresolved. This CDR3 is built from 14 residues. Trimming removed 3 bases at V and 7 bases at J, with 13 bases between. CDR1 MNHEY and CDR2 SMNVEV come from the germline V gene (reference sequence). This chain's CDR3 is CASSFPALGNEQFF. In DNA form, the CDR3 reads TGTGCCAGCAGTTTCCCGGCCCTTGGGAATGAGCAGTTCTTC.

The rearrangement links TRBV5-4 to TRBJ2-1; TRBD1 matches at 7 bases. CDR3 size: 13 residues. Losses at the gene ends were 4 bases for V and 7 bases for J; bases not matched to a gene: 5. The germline gives CDR1 SGHNT, CDR2 YYREEE (reference sequence). The CDR3 sequence: CASSRDRSNEQFF. CDR3 in DNA: TGTGCCAGCAGCAGGGACAGATCGAATGAGCAGTTCTTC.

The chain couples TRBV29-1 to TRBJ2-1; no clear D gene. The germline V gene has CDR1 SQVTM and CDR2 ANQGSEA. The CDR3 has 14 residues. V was shortened by 4 bases and J by 10 bases, with 20 bases between the two germline ends. The CDR3 coding sequence is TGCAGCGTTGTGTTAGGCCTCCAAGGGTGGGAGCAGTTCTTC. It is translated as CSVVLGLQGWEQFF.